This TCR beta chain was recovered during a study of glioma-infiltrating T cells after dendritic cell vaccination. In the study overall: Between the early 2000s and the early 2010s, patients got autologous tumor lysate-pulsed dendritic cell vaccines. Overall study findings and caveats: Estimated pretreatment TIL content predicted outcome after dendritic cell vaccination.

Germline lookup yields CDR1 GTSNPN and CDR2 SVGIG (reference sequence). V dropped 4 bases and J dropped 7 bases, with 19 bases sitting between them. The CDR3 length is 15 residues. Selection required adequate fresh-frozen tumor tissue plus more than two years' survival data. PBMC were collected before vaccination, two weeks after the third vaccination, and at progression. The data were produced by immunoSEQ multiplex PCR, yet TCRdb's version contains in-frame clones alone and is incomplete. The top ten clones hold roughly 12% of a sample with around 100,000 clones, about four fifths of them seen once. On this clone: What it recognizes is unknown.

The V gene is TRBV30, the J gene TRBJ1-4; a weak D match, TRBD1 (6 bases). The starting material was blood, obtained before dendritic cell vaccination. The sequence derives from a human donor with glioblastoma. The CDR3 here is CAWTPGQSWGEKLFF. The CDR3 coding sequence is TGTGCCTGGACCCCCGGACAGAGTTGGGGTGAAAAACTGTTTTTT.